The 24 T cell receptor beta chains presented below share a single source sample, sequenced in a study of shared clonotypes between healthy human individuals. Measured with immunoSEQ multiplex PCR; TCRdb has only the in-frame clones, and not every one. The sample shows 740,000 or so clones, about three quarters of them seen only once. The sequenced sample was memory CD4+ T cells sorted from blood. Noted subset: CD45RA-negative fraction. The origin of the receptors is a woman younger than 45 in good health.

CDR3 sequence (DNA): TGCGCCAGCAGCGGAGAGCTAGCGGGGGGATCCTACGAGCAGTACTTC. It specifies CASSGELAGGSYEQYF. The chain couples TRBV4-1 to TRBJ2-7; 11 positions match TRBD2. The CDR3 contains 16 residues. V lost 5 bases and J lost 1; bases outside the gene matches: 7. Germline CDR1 and CDR2: MGHRA and YSYEKL.

V is TRBV5-4 and J is TRBJ2-3; 9 nucleotides match TRBD2. The ends lost 0 bases at V and 6 bases at J; junction bases unmatched: 11. The germline V gene has CDR1 SGHNT and CDR2 YYREEE (reference sequence). The CDR3 is made up of 17 amino acids. The CDR3 protein is CASSLGLGLARGDTQYF. The CDR3 DNA reads as TGTGCCAGCAGCTTGGGCTTAGGACTAGCGAGAGGGGATACGCAGTATTTT. Full variable domain (remainder filled in from reference TRBV5-4 and TRBJ2-3): ETGVTQSPTHLIKTRGQQVTLRCSSQSGHNTVSWYQQALGQGPQFIFQYYREEENGRGNFPPRFSGLQFPNYSSELNVNALELDDSALYLCASSLGLGLARGDTQYFGPGTRLTVL.

This clone was detected once. The chain joins TRBV6-1 to TRBJ2-5, with D hard to call. Germline V gives CDR1 MNHNS, CDR2 SASEGT. The CDR3 sequence is 11 residues long. V gave up 8 bases and J gave up 6 bases, with 10 bases separating them. CDR3 residues: CASPAGQTQYF. The CDR3 DNA reads TGTGCCAGCCCAGCAGGCCAGACCCAGTACTTC.

The gene calls are TRBV28 and TRBJ2-1; the match to TRBD2 covers 7 bases. The trim removed 7 bases at V and 2 bases at J, leaving 8 bases unmatched. CDR3 length: 15 residues. Germline V CDR1 and CDR2: MDHEN, SYDVKM. The CDR3 DNA sequence: TGTGCCAGCACATCAGGGAGGGAAGCCTACAATGAGCAGTTCTTC. Encoded protein: CASTSGREAYNEQFF.

The chain couples TRBV7-2 to TRBJ1-4; D is possibly TRBD1 (6 bases). Trimming stripped 2 bases from V and 8 bases from J, with 12 bases between. The CDR3 is 14 residues long. Germline V gene data show CDR1 as SGHTA and CDR2 as FQGNSA. CDR3 protein: CASSLMGAREKLFF. Here the CDR3 DNA reads TGTGCCAGCAGCTTAATGGGGGCGAGGGAAAAACTGTTTTTT.

The rearrangement uses TRBV10-1 and TRBJ2-3; D is ambiguous. This CDR3 is 15 amino acids long. CDR1 and CDR2 from the germline V gene are WNHNN and SYGVQD (reference sequence). The germline V and J ends were trimmed by 7 bases and 7 bases, with 21 bases remaining between them. The CDR3 nucleotides are TGCGCCAGCACCCGACCAGGACCCTCGGTTCATACGCAGTATTTT. It is translated as CASTRPGPSVHTQYF.

This clone has only a few counts. V is TRBV4-1 and J is TRBJ2-1; the D is unclear. This CDR3 region has 17 residues. V was trimmed by 0 bases and J by 6 bases, leaving 18 bases between them. Germline CDR1 reads MGHRA; CDR2 reads YSYEKL. CDR3 residues: CASSQDEARSGPNEQFF. In DNA form, the CDR3 reads TGCGCCAGCAGCCAAGATGAGGCGCGGAGTGGACCCAATGAGCAGTTCTTC.

This CDR3 reads CASEDGKGRETQYF. CDR3 nucleotides: TGTGCCAGCGAAGATGGGAAGGGGCGGGAGACCCAGTACTTC. V and J are TRBV11-2 and TRBJ2-5; a possible D gene is TRBD1 (5 bases). Per germline, CDR1 SGHAT and CDR2 FQNNGV. There are 14 residues in the CDR3. Deletions cut 8 bases from V and 5 bases from J, with 18 bases between.

The chain has TRBV19 and TRBJ2-3; possibly TRBD1 for D (8 bases). V shed 6 bases and J shed 3 bases, with 25 bases lying between them. CDR3 length equals 18 residues. In germline, CDR1 is LNHDA, CDR2 SQIVND (reference sequence). The CDR3 nucleotides read TGTGCCAGTAGCAGGACAGGGAGGACTAGGCTGTTAACAGATACGCAGTATTTT. Translation: CASSRTGRTRLLTDTQYF.

The chain employs TRBV7-2 and TRBJ1-1, with D perhaps matching TRBD1 (6 bases). The CDR3 runs to 13 residues. CDR1 SGHTA and CDR2 FQGNSA come from the germline V gene. The germline V and J ends were trimmed by 7 bases and 7 bases, with 16 bases remaining between them. The CDR3 spells CASKENRENEAFF. CDR3 DNA sequence: TGTGCCAGCAAGGAGAACAGGGAGAATGAAGCTTTCTTT.

This sequence joins TRBV6-5 and TRBJ2-3, with D possibly being TRBD1 (6 bases). From germline, CDR1 is MNHEY and CDR2 SVGAGI. V lost 4 bases and J 3 bases, leaving 11 bases between the germline ends. The CDR3 runs 14 residues. CDR3 coding DNA: TGTGCCAGCAGTTGGCAGGGGTCGACAGATACGCAGTATTTT. Translating gives CASSWQGSTDTQYF.

As regards this clone: Distinct nucleotide sequences in the sample also encode this CDR3. The rearrangement uses TRBV29-1 and TRBJ2-1; unclear D gene. V lost 1 base and J lost 6, with 7 bases in between. Looked up from germline, CDR1 is SQVTM and CDR2 is ANQGSEA. This CDR3 is built from 12 residues. CDR3 coding DNA: TGCAGCGTTGAAGGGACCCGCAATGAGCAGTTCTTC. This codes for CSVEGTRNEQFF.

The gene calls are TRBV15 and TRBJ2-1; D possibly matches TRBD1 or TRBD2 (6 bases each). Germline V gene data show CDR1 as LNHNV and CDR2 as YYDKDF (reference sequence). The length of the CDR3 is 15 residues. Trimming shortened V by 6 bases and J by 1 base, and 13 bases separated the two germline ends. CDR3 protein: CATRGSGASYNEQFF. The CDR3 coding sequence is TGTGCCACCAGGGGGTCGGGGGCGTCCTACAATGAGCAGTTCTTC.

The chain uses TRBV2 and TRBJ2-5; possibly TRBD1 or TRBD2 for D (6 bases each). V was shortened by 6 bases and J by 9 bases, with 11 bases between the two germline ends. This CDR3 contains 11 residues. The germline V gene has CDR1 SNHLY and CDR2 FYNNEI. CDR3 DNA: TGTGCCAGCAGCCAGGGGAGGTCCCAGTACTTC. Its protein is CASSQGRSQYF.

Regarding this clone: Other DNA sequences in the sample encode the same CDR3. CDR3 sequence reads: CAWSRGGPETQYF. CDR3 nucleotide sequence: TGTGCCTGGAGTCGGGGTGGGCCGGAGACCCAGTACTTC. The gene calls are TRBV30 and TRBJ2-5, with D possibly matching TRBD2 (5 bases). This CDR3 comprises 13 residues. CDR1 is GTSNPN, CDR2 SVGIG, per germline (reference sequence). V lost 2 bases and J lost 5, with 12 bases in between.

CDR3 DNA sequence: TGTGCCAGCAGTGAGAATTTTGGGACGGTCAATGAGCAGTTCTTC. It is translated as CASSENFGTVNEQFF. This chain connects TRBV6-4 to TRBJ2-1; D is possibly TRBD1 or TRBD2 (5 bases each). The V gene lost 3 bases and the J gene lost 6 bases, with 15 bases spanning the gap. The CDR3 covers 15 residues. Per germline, CDR1 MRHNA and CDR2 SNTAGT.

This sequence joins TRBV6-1 and TRBJ1-5; 9 bases align to TRBD1. From germline, CDR1 is MNHNS and CDR2 SASEGT. J was trimmed by 1 base and V by 3 bases; bases with no gene match: 4. This CDR3 is built from 16 residues. CDR3 protein: CASSDWGTGSNQPQHF. Written as DNA, the CDR3 is TGTGCCAGCAGTGATTGGGGGACAGGGAGCAATCAGCCCCAGCATTTT.

The J gene is TRBJ2-7, the V gene TRBV2, with D uncertain. Germline CDR1 reads SNHLY; CDR2 reads FYNNEI. V gave up 0 bases and J gave up 13 bases, with 13 bases separating them. The length of the CDR3 is 12 residues. DNA of the CDR3: TGTGCCAGCAGTGAAGCGCGCTACGTCGTATACTTC. Translated: CASSEARYVVYF.

Comment on this clone: Additional DNA sequences in this sample encode the identical CDR3. The V call is TRBV5-1, the J call TRBJ1-4, with unresolved D. Germline lookup yields CDR1 SGHRS and CDR2 YFSETQ. Trimming took off 0 bases at V and 2 bases at J, with 5 bases between the two ends. The CDR3 is 14 amino acids. In nucleotides, the CDR3 is TGCGCCAGCAGCTTGGGGCAGACTAATGAAAAACTGTTTTTT. It codes for CASSLGQTNEKLFF.

The chain uses TRBV5-1 and TRBJ1-3; a possible D gene is TRBD1 (5 bases). Germline CDR1 SGHRS, CDR2 YFSETQ. This CDR3 has 15 residues. The ends were cut back, 3 bases at V and 8 bases at J, with 18 bases in the middle. CDR3 coding DNA: TGCGCCAGCAGCTCTTCCGGGGCTTCAACCGACACCATATATTTT. Its protein product is CASSSSGASTDTIYF.

The chain uses TRBV21-1 and TRBJ1-5; the D call TRBD1 from the table was never checked on the DNA. TRBV21-1 is shown as a pseudogene. The CDR3 covers 17 residues. CDR3 residues: CASSTRSPQGVAQPQHF. DNA of the CDR3: TGTGCCAGCAGCACTCGGAGTCCACAGGGGGTTGCTCAGCCCCAGCATTTT.

This clone was counted a single time. The genes are TRBV25-1 and TRBJ1-2; tentatively, D is TRBD1 (6 bases). Trimming cost V 2 bases and J 6 bases, with 13 bases left between them. CDR1 is MGHDK and CDR2 is SYGVNS in the germline V gene. This CDR3 has 14 amino acids. This chain's CDR3 is CASSEKTGWNGYTF. The CDR3, as DNA: TGTGCCAGCAGTGAAAAAACAGGGTGGAATGGCTACACCTTC.

The V call is TRBV27, the J call TRBJ1-5, with 9 bases aligning to TRBD1. Unmatched junction bases numbered 14, after V lost 8 bases and J lost 9 bases. The CDR3 is made up of 15 amino acids. Germline V gene lookup returns CDR1 MNHEY and CDR2 SMNVEV (reference sequence). CDR3 sequence: CASSPTGQGQRPQHF. In DNA, the CDR3 is TGTGCCAGCTCCCCTACCGGACAGGGGCAGCGGCCCCAGCATTTT.

The chain is built from TRBV4-1 and TRBJ1-5; no firm D call. This CDR3 region has 15 residues. Deletions cut 2 bases from V and 0 bases from J, with 8 bases between. Germline V lookup: CDR1 MGHRA, CDR2 YSYEKL. The CDR3 protein is CASSQWEDSNQPQHF. The DNA of the CDR3 is TGCGCCAGCAGCCAATGGGAAGATAGCAATCAGCCCCAGCATTTT.